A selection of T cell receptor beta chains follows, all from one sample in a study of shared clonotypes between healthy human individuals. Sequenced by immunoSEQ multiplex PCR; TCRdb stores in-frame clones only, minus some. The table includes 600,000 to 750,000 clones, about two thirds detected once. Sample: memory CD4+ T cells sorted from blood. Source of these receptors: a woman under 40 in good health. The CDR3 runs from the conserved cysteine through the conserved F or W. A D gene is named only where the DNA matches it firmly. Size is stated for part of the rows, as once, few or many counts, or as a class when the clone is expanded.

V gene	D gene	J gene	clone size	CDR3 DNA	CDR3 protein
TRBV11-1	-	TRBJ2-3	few	TGTGCCAGCAGCGGGACCTACACAGATACGCAGTATTTT	CASSGTYTDTQYF
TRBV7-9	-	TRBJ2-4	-	TGTGCCAGCAGCTTAGCGCGCGAAAAAAACATTCAGTACTTC	CASSLAREKNIQYF
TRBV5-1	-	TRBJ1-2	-	TGCGCCAGCAGCTTGCAGGAAAACTATGGCTACACCTTC	CASSLQENYGYTF
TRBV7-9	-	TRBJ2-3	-	TGTGCCAGCAGCTTAGAGGACGGCACGAATACGCAGTATTTT	CASSLEDGTNTQYF
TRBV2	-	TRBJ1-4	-	TGTGCCAGCAGTGTGATCCCGGCAACTAATGAAAAACTGTTTTTT	CASSVIPATNEKLFF
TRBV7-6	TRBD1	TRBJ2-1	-	TGTGCCAGCAGCCGACAGGGGTCGATCTACAATGAGCAGTTCTTC	CASSRQGSIYNEQFF
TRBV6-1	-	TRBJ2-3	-	TGTGCCAGCAGTGACCACAGAGCCATCACAGATACGCAGTATTTT	CASSDHRAITDTQYF
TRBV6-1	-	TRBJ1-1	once	TGTGCCAGCAGTAGAACGATAGACACTGAAGCTTTCTTT	CASSRTIDTEAFF
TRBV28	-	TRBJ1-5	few	TGTGCGACTGGGGGACACGTTAGCAATCAGCCCCAGCATTTT	CATGGHVSNQPQHF
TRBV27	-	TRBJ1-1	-	TGTGCCAGCAGTTTACGCAGGGGCACTGAAGCTTTCTTT	CASSLRRGTEAFF
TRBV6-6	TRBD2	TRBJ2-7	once	TGTGCCAGCAGTGGGCGGGAGATCAACGAGCAGTACTTC	CASSGREINEQYF
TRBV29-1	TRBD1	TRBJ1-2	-	TGCAGCGTTGGGACAGGGGGCTATGGCTACACCTTC	CSVGTGGYGYTF
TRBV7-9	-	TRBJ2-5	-	TGTGCCAGCAGCCCCCGCGGTTTCGAAGAGACCCAGTACTTC	CASSPRGFEETQYF
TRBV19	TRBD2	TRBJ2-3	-	TGTGCCAGTAGTTCTACCGGGACTAGAGGAACGCAGTATTTT	CASSSTGTRGTQYF
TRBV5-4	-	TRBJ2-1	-	TGTGCCAGCAGCCCCATCGACAGTGGCAATGAGCAGTTCTTC	CASSPIDSGNEQFF
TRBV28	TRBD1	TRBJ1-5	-	TGTGCCAGCAACTCCCAGGGGGCGAGAATTGGGCCCCAGCATTTT	CASNSQGARIGPQHF
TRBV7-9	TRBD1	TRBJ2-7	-	TGTGCCAGCACCTTAAAGAGACAGGGGGCGAGCGAGCAGTACTTC	CASTLKRQGASEQYF
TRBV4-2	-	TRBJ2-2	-	TGTGCCAGCAGCCAAGAGGGGACTCCCTTAGGCGGGGAGCTGTTTTTT	CASSQEGTPLGGELFF
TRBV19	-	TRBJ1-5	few	TGTGCCAGTAAAATTGAGGGTCAGCCCCAGCATTTT	CASKIEGQPQHF
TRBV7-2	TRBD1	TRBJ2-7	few	TGTGCCAGCAGTCCTGGACAGGGGGCAGTGCACGAGCAGTACTTC	CASSPGQGAVHEQYF
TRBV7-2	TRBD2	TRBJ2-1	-	TGTGCCAGCAGCCCCTATAGCGGGAGTGTCTCCTACAATGAGCAGTTCTTC	CASSPYSGSVSYNEQFF
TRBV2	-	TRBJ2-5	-	TGTGCCAGCAGTGAGGGGGAGTACCAAGAGACCCAGTACTTC	CASSEGEYQETQYF